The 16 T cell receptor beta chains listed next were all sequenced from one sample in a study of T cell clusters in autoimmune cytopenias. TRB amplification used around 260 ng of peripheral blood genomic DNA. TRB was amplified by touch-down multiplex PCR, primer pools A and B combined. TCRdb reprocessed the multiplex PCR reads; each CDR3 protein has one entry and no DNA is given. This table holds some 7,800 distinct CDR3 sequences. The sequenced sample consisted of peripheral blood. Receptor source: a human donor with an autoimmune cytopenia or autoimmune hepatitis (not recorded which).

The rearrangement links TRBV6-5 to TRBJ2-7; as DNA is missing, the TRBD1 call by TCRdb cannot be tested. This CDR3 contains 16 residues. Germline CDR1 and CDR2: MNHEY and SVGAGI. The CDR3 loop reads CASSEAFHGTGYEQYF.

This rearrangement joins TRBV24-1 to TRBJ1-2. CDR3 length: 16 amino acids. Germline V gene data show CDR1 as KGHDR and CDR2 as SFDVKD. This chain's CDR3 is CATSDLHSGEGDGYTF.

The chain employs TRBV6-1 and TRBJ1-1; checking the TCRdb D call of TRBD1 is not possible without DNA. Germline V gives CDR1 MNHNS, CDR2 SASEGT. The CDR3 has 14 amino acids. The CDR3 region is CASSGGTGFTEAFF.

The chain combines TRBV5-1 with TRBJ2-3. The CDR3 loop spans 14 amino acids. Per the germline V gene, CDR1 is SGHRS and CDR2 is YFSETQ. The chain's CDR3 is CASSPSTITDTQYF. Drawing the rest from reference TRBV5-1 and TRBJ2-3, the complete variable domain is KAGVTQTPRYLIKTRGQQVTLSCSPISGHRSVSWYQQTPGQGLQFLFEYFSETQRNKGNFPGRFSGRQFSNSRSEMNVSTLELGDSALYLCASSPSTITDTQYFGPGTRLTVL.

Here the CDR3 reads CASSYLGSSRSEAFF. V and J are TRBV6-5 and TRBJ1-1. The CDR3 consists of 15 residues. The germline V gene encodes CDR1 MNHEY and CDR2 SVGAGI.

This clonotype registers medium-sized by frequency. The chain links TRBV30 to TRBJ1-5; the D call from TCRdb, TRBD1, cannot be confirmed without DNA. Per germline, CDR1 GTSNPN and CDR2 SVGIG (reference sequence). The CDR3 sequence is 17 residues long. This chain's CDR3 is CASTTREQGLGNQPQHF. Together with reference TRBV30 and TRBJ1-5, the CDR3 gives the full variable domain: SQTIHQWPATLVQPVGSPLSLECTVEGTSNPNLYWYRQAAGRGLQLLFYSVGIGQISSEVPQNLSASRPQDRQFILSSKKLLLSDSGFYLCASTTREQGLGNQPQHFGDGTRLSIL.

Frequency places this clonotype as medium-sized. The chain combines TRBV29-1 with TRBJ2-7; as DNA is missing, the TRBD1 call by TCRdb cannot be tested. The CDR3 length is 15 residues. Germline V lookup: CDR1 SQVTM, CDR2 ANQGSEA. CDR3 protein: CSYSRPGQGSYEQYF.

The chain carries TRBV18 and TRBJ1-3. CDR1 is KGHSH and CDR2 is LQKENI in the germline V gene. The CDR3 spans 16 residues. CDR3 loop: CASSPPEGWAGNTIYF.

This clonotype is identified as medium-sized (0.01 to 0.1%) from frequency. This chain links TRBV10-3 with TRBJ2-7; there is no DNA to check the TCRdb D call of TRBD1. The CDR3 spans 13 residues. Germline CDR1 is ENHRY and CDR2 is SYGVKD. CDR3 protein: CAISEIGGNEQYF.

The CDR3 spells CASRYRGLNTEAFF. The chain has TRBV27 and TRBJ1-1; lacking DNA, the TRBD1 call made by TCRdb goes unchecked. Germline values: CDR1 MNHEY, CDR2 SMNVEV (reference sequence). This CDR3 has 14 amino acids.

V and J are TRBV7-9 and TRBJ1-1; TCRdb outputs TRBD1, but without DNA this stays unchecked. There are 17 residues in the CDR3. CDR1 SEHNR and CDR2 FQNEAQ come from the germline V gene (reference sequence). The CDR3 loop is CASSPQRSTGRNTEAFF.

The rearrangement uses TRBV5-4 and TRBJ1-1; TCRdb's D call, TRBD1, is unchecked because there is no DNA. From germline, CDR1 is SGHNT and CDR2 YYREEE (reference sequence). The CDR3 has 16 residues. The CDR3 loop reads CASSLPRTGGDPEAFF.

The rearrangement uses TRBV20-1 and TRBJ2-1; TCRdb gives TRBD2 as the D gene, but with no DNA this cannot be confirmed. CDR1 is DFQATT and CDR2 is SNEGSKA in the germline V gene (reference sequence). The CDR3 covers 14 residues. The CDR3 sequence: CSVLLAGGMREQFF.

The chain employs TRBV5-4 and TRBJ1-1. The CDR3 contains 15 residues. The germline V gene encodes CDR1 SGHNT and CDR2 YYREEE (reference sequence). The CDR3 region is CASSLGGTKALEAFF. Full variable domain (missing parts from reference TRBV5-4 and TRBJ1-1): ETGVTQSPTHLIKTRGQQVTLRCSSQSGHNTVSWYQQALGQGPQFIFQYYREEENGRGNFPPRFSGLQFPNYSSELNVNALELDDSALYLCASSLGGTKALEAFFGQGTRLTVV.

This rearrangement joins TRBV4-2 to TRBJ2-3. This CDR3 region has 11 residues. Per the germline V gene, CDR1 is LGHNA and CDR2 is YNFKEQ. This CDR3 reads CASSLQDTQYF.

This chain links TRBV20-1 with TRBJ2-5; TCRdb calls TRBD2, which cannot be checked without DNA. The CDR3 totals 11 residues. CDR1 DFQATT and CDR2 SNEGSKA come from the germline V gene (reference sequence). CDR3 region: CSASSPETQYF.